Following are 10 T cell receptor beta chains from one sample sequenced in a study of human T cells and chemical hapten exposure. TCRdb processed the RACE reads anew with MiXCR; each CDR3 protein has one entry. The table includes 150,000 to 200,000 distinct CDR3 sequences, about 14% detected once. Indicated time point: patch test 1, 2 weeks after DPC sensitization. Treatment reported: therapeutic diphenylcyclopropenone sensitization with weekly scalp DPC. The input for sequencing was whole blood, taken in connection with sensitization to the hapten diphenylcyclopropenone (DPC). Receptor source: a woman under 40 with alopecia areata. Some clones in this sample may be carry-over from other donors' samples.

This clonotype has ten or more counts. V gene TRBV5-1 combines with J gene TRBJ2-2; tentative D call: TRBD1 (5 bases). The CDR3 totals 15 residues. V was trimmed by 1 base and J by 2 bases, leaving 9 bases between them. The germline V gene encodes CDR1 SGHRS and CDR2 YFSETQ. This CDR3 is CASSLRQSNTGELFF. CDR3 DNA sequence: TGCGCCAGCAGCTTGAGACAGAGTAACACCGGGGAGCTGTTTTTT.

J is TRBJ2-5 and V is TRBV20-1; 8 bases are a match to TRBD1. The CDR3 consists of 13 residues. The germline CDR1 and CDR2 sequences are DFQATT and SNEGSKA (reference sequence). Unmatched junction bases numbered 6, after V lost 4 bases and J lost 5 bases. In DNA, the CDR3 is TGCAGTGCTATATCAGGGGGCGCGGAGACCCAGTACTTC. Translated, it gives CSAISGGAETQYF.

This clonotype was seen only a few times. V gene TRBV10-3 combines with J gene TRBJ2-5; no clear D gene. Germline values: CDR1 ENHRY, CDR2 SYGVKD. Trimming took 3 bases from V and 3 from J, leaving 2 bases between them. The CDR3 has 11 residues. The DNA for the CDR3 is TGTGCCATCAGTGACGAAGAGACCCAGTACTTC. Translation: CAISDEETQYF.

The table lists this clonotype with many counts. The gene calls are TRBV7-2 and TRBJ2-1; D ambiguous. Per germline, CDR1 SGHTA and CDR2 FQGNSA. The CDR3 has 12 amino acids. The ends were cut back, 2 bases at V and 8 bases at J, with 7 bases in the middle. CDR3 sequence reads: CASSLSSHEQFF. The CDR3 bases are TGTGCCAGCAGCTTAAGTAGTCATGAGCAGTTCTTC.

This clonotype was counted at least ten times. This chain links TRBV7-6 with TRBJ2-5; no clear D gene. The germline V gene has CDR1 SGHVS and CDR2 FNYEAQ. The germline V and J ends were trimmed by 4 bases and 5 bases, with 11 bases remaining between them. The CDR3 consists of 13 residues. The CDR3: CASSSSLVETQYF. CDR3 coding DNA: TGTGCCAGCAGCTCATCTCTTGTCGAGACCCAGTACTTC. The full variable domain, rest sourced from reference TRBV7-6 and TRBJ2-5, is GAGVSQSPRYKVTKRGQDVALRCDPISGHVSLYWYRQALGQGPEFLTYFNYEAQQDKSGLPNDRFSAERPEGSISTLTIQRTEQRDSAMYRCASSSSLVETQYFGPGTRLLVL.

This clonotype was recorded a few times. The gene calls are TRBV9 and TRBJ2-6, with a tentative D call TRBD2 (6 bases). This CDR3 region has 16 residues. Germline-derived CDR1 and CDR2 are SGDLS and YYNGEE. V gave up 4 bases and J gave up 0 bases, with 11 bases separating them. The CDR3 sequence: CASSTWRDSGANVLTF. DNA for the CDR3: TGTGCCAGCAGCACCTGGAGGGACTCTGGGGCCAACGTCCTGACTTTC. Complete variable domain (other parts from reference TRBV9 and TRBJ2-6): DSGVTQTPKHLITATGQRVTLRCSPRSGDLSVYWYQQSLDQGLQFLIQYYNGEERAKGNILERFSAQQFPDLHSELNLSSLELGDSALYFCASSTWRDSGANVLTFGAGSRLTVL.

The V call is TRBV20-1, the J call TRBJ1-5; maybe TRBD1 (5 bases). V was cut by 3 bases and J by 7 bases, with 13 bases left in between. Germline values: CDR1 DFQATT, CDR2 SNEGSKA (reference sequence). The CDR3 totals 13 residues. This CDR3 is CSASSGLGQPQHF. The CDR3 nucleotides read TGCAGTGCTAGTTCGGGGCTAGGGCAGCCCCAGCATTTT.

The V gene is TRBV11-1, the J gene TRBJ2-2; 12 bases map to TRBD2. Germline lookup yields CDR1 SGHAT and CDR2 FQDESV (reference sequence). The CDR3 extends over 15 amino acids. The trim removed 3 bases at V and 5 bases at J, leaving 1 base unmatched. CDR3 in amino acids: CASSFGLAGTGELFF. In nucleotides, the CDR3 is TGTGCCAGCAGCTTCGGACTAGCGGGAACCGGGGAGCTGTTTTTT.

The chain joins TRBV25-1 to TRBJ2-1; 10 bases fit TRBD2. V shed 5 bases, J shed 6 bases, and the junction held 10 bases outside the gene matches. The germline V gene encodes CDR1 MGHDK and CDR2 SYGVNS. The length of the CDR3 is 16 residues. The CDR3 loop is CASSPSGGAYSNEQFF. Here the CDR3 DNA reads TGTGCCAGCAGTCCCAGCGGGGGGGCCTATTCCAATGAGCAGTTCTTC.

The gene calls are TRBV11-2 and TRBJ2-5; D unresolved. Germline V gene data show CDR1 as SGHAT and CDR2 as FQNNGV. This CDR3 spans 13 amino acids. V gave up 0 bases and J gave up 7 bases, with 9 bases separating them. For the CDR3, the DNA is TGTGCCAGCAGCTTAGAAGGGCCGGGGACCCAGTACTTC. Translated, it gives CASSLEGPGTQYF.